Below are 9 T cell receptor beta chains sequenced from a single sample in a study of siplizumab effects on memory and regulatory T cells (dated by TCRdb to 2018 to 2020). Receptor libraries were prepared by the immunoSEQ multiplex PCR assay. Drawn from immuneACCESS, this table holds only the in-frame rearrangements with V and J called that TCRdb kept. Clones are partly lost; checked studies trace under half to an unresolved V gene and leave the rest unexplained. The sample yields some 100,000 clones; approximately 94% were counted once. Jointly, the top ten make up about 1.2% of the sample. Sample: non-Treg CD4+ T cells sorted from blood. Taken with the paper, the label for cell subset or site translates to: FACS-sorted unstimulated CD4+ non-regulatory T cells. The receptors were gathered from a human donor in good health.

The gene calls are TRBV27 and TRBJ1-4; possibly TRBD1 for D (5 bases). Germline loops: CDR1 MNHEY, CDR2 SMNVEV (reference sequence). Trimming left V 5 bases short and J 8 bases short, with 18 bases between. The CDR3 loop spans 15 amino acids. Written as DNA, the CDR3 is TGTGCCAGCAGTAGCGGCCTCCCCGGGGGAGAAAAACTGTTTTTT. Residues: CASSSGLPGGEKLFF.

V usage is TRBV5-1 and J usage is TRBJ2-1; D unresolved. The CDR3 is 15 residues long. The ends were cut back, 0 bases at V and 0 bases at J, with 7 bases in the middle. The V gene's germline CDR1 is SGHRS and CDR2 YFSETQ. The CDR3 region has the DNA TGCGCCAGCAGCTTGGAACTAAACTCCTACAATGAGCAGTTCTTC. It yields the protein CASSLELNSYNEQFF.

As DNA, the CDR3 is TGTGCCAGCAGCTTGGTAGCGGGAGGGCCGCAAGAGACCCAGTACTTC. This codes for CASSLVAGGPQETQYF. V and J are TRBV7-9 and TRBJ2-5; 11 nucleotides line up with TRBD2. The CDR3 spans 16 residues. V was clipped by 3 bases and J by 2 bases; unmatched bases: 5. Germline CDR1 and CDR2: SEHNR and FQNEAQ (reference sequence).

The rearrangement links TRBV4-1 to TRBJ2-1; the D call may be TRBD1 or TRBD2 (5 bases each). CDR1 is MGHRA and CDR2 is YSYEKL in the germline V gene. V was shortened by 1 base and J by 11 bases, with 18 bases between the two germline ends. The CDR3 loop spans 15 amino acids. The CDR3 DNA reads TGCGCCAGCAGCCAAGCCTCGGGGTTGGGGCTAAAGCAGTTCTTC. It yields the protein CASSQASGLGLKQFF.

The chain employs TRBV19 and TRBJ1-5; tentative D call: TRBD1 (6 bases). Germline V gene sequence: CDR1 LNHDA, CDR2 SQIVND (reference sequence). The CDR3 sequence is 15 residues long. V was pared by 1 base and J by 6 bases, with 13 bases between. The CDR3 reads CASSIGGAPGQPQHF. DNA for the CDR3: TGTGCCAGTAGTATAGGGGGGGCGCCGGGTCAGCCCCAGCATTTT.

The chain joins TRBV5-1 to TRBJ2-3; 10 nucleotides match TRBD2. CDR3 length: 15 residues. The junction had 0 bases not matched to a gene; V was cut back by 2 bases and J by 0 bases. The germline gives CDR1 SGHRS, CDR2 YFSETQ. CDR3 nucleotides: TGCGCCAGCAGCTTACTAGCGGGAAGCACAGATACGCAGTATTTT. Translation gives CASSLLAGSTDTQYF. The full variable domain, in which reference TRBV5-1 and TRBJ2-3 provide the parts outside the CDR3, is KAGVTQTPRYLIKTRGQQVTLSCSPISGHRSVSWYQQTPGQGLQFLFEYFSETQRNKGNFPGRFSGRQFSNSRSEMNVSTLELGDSALYLCASSLLAGSTDTQYFGPGTRLTVL.

This chain links TRBV27 with TRBJ1-1, with a tentative D call TRBD1 (5 bases). V lost 5 bases to trimming and J lost 1 base, with 17 bases between them. This CDR3 is 16 amino acids long. Germline CDR1 reads MNHEY; CDR2 reads SMNVEV (reference sequence). CDR3 in amino acids: CASSLYRRSANTEAFF. The DNA for the CDR3 is TGTGCCAGCAGTCTATACAGGAGATCGGCGAACACTGAAGCTTTCTTT.

V and J are TRBV19 and TRBJ2-2; no firm D call. The CDR3 runs to 14 residues. Trimming shortened V by 6 bases and J by 5 bases, and 13 bases separated the two germline ends. Germline lookup yields CDR1 LNHDA and CDR2 SQIVND (reference sequence). The DNA for the CDR3 is TGTGCCAGTAGACTCTCTGTTCTAACCGGGGAGCTGTTTTTT. Its translation is CASRLSVLTGELFF.

The V gene is TRBV28, the J gene TRBJ2-3; TRBD2 agrees at 10 bases. The CDR3 covers 17 residues. CDR1 MDHEN and CDR2 SYDVKM come from the germline V gene. Germline trimming cut 2 bases from V and 4 bases from J; bases unmatched to any gene: 9. CDR3 region: CASSLNIQREGSDTQYF. In nucleotides, the CDR3 is TGTGCCAGCAGTTTAAACATCCAGCGGGAGGGTTCAGATACGCAGTATTTT.